The entry below describes one T cell receptor (beta chain). This clonotype was observed many times. Which antigen it targets is not known. No base qualities exist here, and no much larger clone lies one base off it. The sample originates from a study of CD8 T cells in ankylosing spondylitis (dated by TCRdb to about 2017). Turning to the overall study: T cell receptor beta repertoires were profiled in healthy donors and ankylosing spondylitis patients so that disease-linked TCR variants could be found. In total, the full study cohort was made up of some 110 healthy donors and 25 to 30 ankylosing spondylitis patients. Samples of peripheral blood were taken, and for ankylosing spondylitis patients, synovial fluid was collected as well. Study-level results and caveats: The disease-linked clones showed a CD8+ phenotype and occurred at relatively low frequencies in peripheral blood. Some of the motif variants had been reported before in the synovial fluid and blood of reactive arthritis patients, a finding that suggests common disease-initiation mechanisms. Blood from ankylosing spondylitis patients appeared to be characterized by a TCR beta motif made up of several highly homologous amino acid variants. Significant enrichment of the disease-linked clones was reported in matched synovial fluid samples from ankylosing spondylitis patients.

The instrument given in TCRdb is Illumina HiSeq 2500. TCR beta libraries were prepared by quantitative 5'-RACE with molecular barcodes. The paper's processing steps were these. Disease-linked TCR variants were identified with a new computational method built on a probabilistic model of VDJ rearrangement. TCRdb handled the public reads itself, with Q25 trimming in fastp and clone calling in MiXCR, and kept productive beta chains. Rows with a matching CDR3 protein are joined into one entry that keeps the most common DNA and genes. What appears here as the V and J calls and clone size reflects TCRdb's work, not the paper's. The sample yields 150,000 to 200,000 distinct CDR3 sequences; 13% were counted once. 9.5% to 11% of the sample rests with the top ten. The CDR3 spans 13 residues, from the cysteine through the phenylalanine. Solely the CDR3 DNA is kept, with 39 bases framed from the first base. CDR1 SGHTA and CDR2 FQGNSA were looked up in the germline V gene. The junction carries 9 bases between V and J, which are trimmed by 2 bases and 7 bases respectively.

The source of this sequence is a female donor with ankylosing spondylitis or in good health (not recorded which). The material sequenced was blood, either unsorted or a sorted T cell fraction (not recorded which). The chain couples TRBV7-2 to TRBJ1-5, with the D gene uncertain. The CDR3 protein: CASSLMIDQPQHF. The sequenced DNA: TGTGCCAGCAGCTTAATGATCGACCAGCCCCAGCATTTT.